A selection of T cell receptor beta chains follows, all from one sample in a study of blood T cells in healthy people across ages. MiXCR, run by TCRdb on the 5' RACE reads, gives a single entry per CDR3 protein. The table has approximately 850,000 distinct CDR3 sequences, roughly 64% seen once. What was sequenced was blood. The source of these receptors is a man in his thirties or forties in good health. The CDR3 runs from the conserved cysteine through the conserved F or W. A D gene is named only where the DNA matches it firmly. Rows give clone size only sometimes, using once, few, many, or a class for an expanded clone.

size: -; J: TRBJ2-1; V: TRBV4-1; D: -; DNA: TGCGCCAGCAGCCAGGAAGATTATGAGCAGTTCTTC; CDR3: CASSQEDYEQFF
size: -; J: TRBJ2-3; V: TRBV11-2; D: TRBD2; DNA: TGTGCCAGCAGTCGCACTAGCGGGAATATCGTAGATACGCAGTATTTT; CDR3: CASSRTSGNIVDTQYF
size: -; J: TRBJ2-4; V: TRBV20-1; D: -; DNA: TGCAGTGCTGGTTCCGTAGGGGGGAGTAGTTTAGGCAACATTCAGTACTTC; CDR3: CSAGSVGGSSLGNIQYF
size: -; J: TRBJ1-6; V: TRBV20-1; D: -; DNA: TGCAGTGCTAGTCTCGGTGGTCGTACGGGTTCACCCCTCCACTTT; CDR3: CSASLGGRTGSPLHF
size: -; J: TRBJ2-1; V: TRBV24-1; D: TRBD2; DNA: TGTGCCACCAGTGACCCCGCTAGCGGACTAAGGAATGAGCAGTTCTTC; CDR3: CATSDPASGLRNEQFF
size: -; J: TRBJ1-4; V: TRBV2; D: -; DNA: -; CDR3: CASSTSGQPNEKLFF
size: few; J: TRBJ2-5; V: TRBV20-1; D: -; DNA: TGCAGTGCTCTGGGCCCCGGCCGGACCCAGTACTTC; CDR3: CSALGPGRTQYF
size: few; J: TRBJ2-4; V: TRBV15; D: -; DNA: TGTGCCACCAGCAGGGGCCTCCAAAACATTCAGTACTTC; CDR3: CATSRGLQNIQYF
size: -; J: TRBJ2-1; V: TRBV20-1; D: -; DNA: TGCAGTGCTAGAGATCCGACAGGAGCAGCCTACAATGAGCAGTTCTTC; CDR3: CSARDPTGAAYNEQFF
size: -; J: TRBJ2-7; V: TRBV6-1; D: TRBD1; DNA: TGTGCCAGCAAGGGGACAGGTAACGAGCAGTACTTC; CDR3: CASKGTGNEQYF
size: few; J: TRBJ2-3; V: TRBV5-1; D: -; DNA: TGCGCCAGCAGCTCGGGGGGACAGTCCACAGATACGCAGTATTTT; CDR3: CASSSGGQSTDTQYF
size: -; J: TRBJ2-5; V: TRBV28; D: -; DNA: TGTGCCAGCAGTTTCTCCCTCGGACCAACCCAAGAGACCCAGTACTTC; CDR3: CASSFSLGPTQETQYF
size: -; J: TRBJ2-5; V: TRBV6-2/TRBV6-3; D: TRBD1; DNA: TGTGCCAGCAGTTACAGGGGGCTTGAGACCCAGTACTTC; CDR3: CASSYRGLETQYF
size: few; J: TRBJ2-3; V: TRBV20-1; D: -; DNA: TGCAGTGCCGTCCGAGGCTTTGGGGGCACAGATACGCAGTATTTT; CDR3: CSAVRGFGGTDTQYF
size: -; J: TRBJ2-7; V: TRBV29-1; D: TRBD2; DNA: TGCAGCGTTGAAGGGCCTAGCGGGGACTACGAGCAGTACTTC; CDR3: CSVEGPSGDYEQYF
size: -; J: TRBJ2-5; V: TRBV5-5; D: TRBD2; DNA: TGTGCCAGCAGCTCTATAGCGGGAGAGACCCAGTACTTC; CDR3: CASSSIAGETQYF
size: -; J: TRBJ2-6; V: TRBV27; D: -; DNA: TGTGCCAGCAGTTTAGGTGATAGCCGTGGGGCCAACGTCCTGACTTTC; CDR3: CASSLGDSRGANVLTF
size: -; J: TRBJ2-1; V: TRBV7-9; D: -; DNA: TGTGCCAGCAGCTTAGGGGTAGTATCAGTGGGCTACAATGAGCAGTTCTTC; CDR3: CASSLGVVSVGYNEQFF
size: -; J: TRBJ2-3; V: TRBV21-1; D: -; DNA: TGTGCCAGCACAGAGGTAGCGGCCAGCACAGATACGCAGTATTTT; CDR3: CASTEVAASTDTQYF
size: once; J: TRBJ2-7; V: TRBV11-1; D: TRBD2; DNA: TGTGCCAGCAGCTCCTGGCGGGGGGACTACAATGAGCAGTACTTC; CDR3: CASSSWRGDYNEQYF
size: -; J: TRBJ1-6; V: TRBV10-3; D: -; DNA: TGTGCCATTCGCGGGCGAGAAGGGGAAAATTCACCCCTCCACTTT; CDR3: CAIRGREGENSPLHF
size: -; J: TRBJ2-7; V: TRBV7-6; D: TRBD1; DNA: TGTGCCAGCAGCTTAGTAGGGGGCAGCCGTAACAACTACGAGCAGTACTTC; CDR3: CASSLVGGSRNNYEQYF
size: -; J: TRBJ2-1; V: TRBV9; D: -; DNA: TGTGCCAGCGGGTCCCTAGAGGTAAATGAGCAGTTCTTC; CDR3: CASGSLEVNEQFF
size: few; J: TRBJ2-5; V: TRBV25-1; D: -; DNA: TGTGCCAGCAGTGAATGGGTTTCCGAGACCCAGTACTTC; CDR3: CASSEWVSETQYF
size: -; J: TRBJ2-3; V: TRBV11-2; D: -; DNA: TGTGCCAGCAGCTTAGGGTCCGGGGGCACACTTAATACGCAGTATTTT; CDR3: CASSLGSGGTLNTQYF
size: -; J: TRBJ2-7; V: TRBV7-2; D: TRBD1; DNA: TGTGCCAGCAGCTTATATGGGACAGTAGACTACGAGCAGTACTTC; CDR3: CASSLYGTVDYEQYF
size: -; J: TRBJ2-3; V: TRBV12-3/TRBV12-4; D: -; DNA: TGTGCCAGCAATTCTCAGGGTCGCCGTGTCACAGATACGCAGTATTTT; CDR3: CASNSQGRRVTDTQYF
size: few; J: TRBJ2-3; V: TRBV29-1; D: TRBD2; DNA: TGCAGCGTTGAACTAGCGGGAGAGGATACGCAGTATTTT; CDR3: CSVELAGEDTQYF
size: -; J: TRBJ2-7; V: TRBV29-1; D: -; DNA: TGCAGCGTTGAAATGGCAGAGGCCTCCTACGAGCAGTACTTC; CDR3: CSVEMAEASYEQYF
size: -; J: TRBJ2-5; V: TRBV7-2; D: -; DNA: TGTGCCAGCAGCTCAGCAGGGGGGGGTTCAGAGACCCAGTACTTC; CDR3: CASSSAGGGSETQYF
size: -; J: TRBJ2-3; V: TRBV20-1; D: -; DNA: TGCAGTTCCATAGAGGACAACACAGATACGCAGTATTTT; CDR3: CSSIEDNTDTQYF
size: few; J: TRBJ1-5; V: TRBV20-1; D: -; DNA: TGCGCAGTACTCCAAGGGGGGGGGGATCAGCCCCAGCATTTT; CDR3: CAVLQGGGDQPQHF
size: -; J: TRBJ2-3; V: TRBV7-8; D: TRBD2; DNA: TGTGCCAGCAGCTTTCCGGGGGGGAGGACAGATACGCAGTATTTT; CDR3: CASSFPGGRTDTQYF
size: -; J: TRBJ2-7; V: TRBV20-1; D: TRBD2; DNA: TGCAGTGCTAGGGTAGGGACTAGCGGGACGAGCTCCTACGAGCAGTACTTC; CDR3: CSARVGTSGTSSYEQYF
size: -; J: TRBJ2-3; V: TRBV20-1; D: -; DNA: TGCAGTGGTATAGACGTCTCGGGGACGGATACGCAGTATTTT; CDR3: CSGIDVSGTDTQYF
size: many; J: TRBJ2-1; V: TRBV10-3; D: -; DNA: TGTGCCATCAGTGAGGGTAGCGGAGACGTGGATGAGCAGTTCTTC; CDR3: CAISEGSGDVDEQFF
size: -; J: TRBJ2-2; V: TRBV4-3; D: -; DNA: TGCGCCAGCAGCCAAGGGGTTTCAGGGATCACCGGGGAGCTGTTTTTT; CDR3: CASSQGVSGITGELFF
size: few; J: TRBJ2-5; V: TRBV10-3; D: -; DNA: TGTGCCATCAGTGCGGGTGGAGAGACCCAGTACTTC; CDR3: CAISAGGETQYF
size: -; J: TRBJ2-4; V: TRBV7-9; D: TRBD2; DNA: TGTGCCAGCAGCTTAACAGCGGTAGCGGGGACCAAAAACATTCAGTACTTC; CDR3: CASSLTAVAGTKNIQYF
size: -; J: TRBJ2-5; V: TRBV28; D: -; DNA: TGTGCCAGCAGTCCACGACAAGCAGGGAAAAACAATGAGCAGTACTTC; CDR3: CASSPRQAGKNNEQYF
size: -; J: TRBJ2-1; V: TRBV19; D: -; DNA: TGTGCCAGTATAGGCAGGATAGAGCTCAATGAGCAGTTCTTC; CDR3: CASIGRIELNEQFF
size: -; J: TRBJ2-1; V: TRBV20-1; D: TRBD2; DNA: TGCAGTGCTAGTAAGGGCCTAGCGGGAGGGGGTGAGCAGTTCTTC; CDR3: CSASKGLAGGGEQFF
size: few; J: TRBJ2-5; V: TRBV15; D: -; DNA: TGTGCCACCAGCAACCTACCCGGCAATGAGCAGTACTTC; CDR3: CATSNLPGNEQYF
size: once; J: TRBJ1-4; V: TRBV12-3/TRBV12-4; D: -; DNA: TGTGCCAGCAGAGTCGCTGCCGCTGAAAAACTGTTTTTT; CDR3: CASRVAAAEKLFF
size: few; J: TRBJ2-7; V: TRBV12-3/TRBV12-4; D: TRBD1; DNA: TGTGCCTGCGCAGGGGGATCCTACGAGCAGTACTTC; CDR3: CACAGGSYEQYF
size: once; J: TRBJ1-1; V: TRBV7-2; D: TRBD1; DNA: TGTGCCAGCAGCTTAGGCAGGGGGCAGGGGAACACTGAAGCTTTCTTT; CDR3: CASSLGRGQGNTEAFF